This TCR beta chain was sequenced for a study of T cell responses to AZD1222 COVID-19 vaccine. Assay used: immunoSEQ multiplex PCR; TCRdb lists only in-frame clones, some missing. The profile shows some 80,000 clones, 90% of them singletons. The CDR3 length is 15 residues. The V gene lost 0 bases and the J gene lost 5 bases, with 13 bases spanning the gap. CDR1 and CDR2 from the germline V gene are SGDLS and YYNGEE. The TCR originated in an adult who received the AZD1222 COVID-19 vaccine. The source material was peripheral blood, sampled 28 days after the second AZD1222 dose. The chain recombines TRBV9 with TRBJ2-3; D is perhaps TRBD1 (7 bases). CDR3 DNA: TGTGCCAGCAGCGTAGTGGCCAGGGGGGAAGATACGCAGTATTTT. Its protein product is CASSVVARGEDTQYF.